Sequencing of this T cell receptor (beta chain) was carried out in a study of shared clonotypes between healthy human individuals. The V gene's germline CDR1 is SGHTA and CDR2 FQGTGA. The CDR3 length is 15 residues. Data came from immunoSEQ multiplex PCR; TCRdb stores just in-frame clones and leaves some out. The sample carries over 95,000 clones, around 43% recorded once. This clone showed up many times. A read error may account for a junction end that differs from germline. Sample: PBMCs. The receptor was isolated from a woman aged 40 to 49 in good health. Some clones in this sample may be carry-over from other donors' samples. The chain is built from TRBV7-3 and TRBJ2-1; D is possibly TRBD2 (6 bases). The CDR3 DNA reads TGTGCCAGCAGCTTAAGCGGGGTCTCCTACGATGAGCAGTTCTTC. Translation: CASSLSGVSYDEQFF.